This TCR beta chain was observed in a study of T cell responses to AZD1222 COVID-19 vaccine. General study results and limits: When two AZD1222 doses had been given, Spike-specific TCR breadth and depth rose. All repertoire sampling was performed exclusively after the peak T cell response. Close to half of all spike-specific TCRs reportedly target regions of the variants that are unmutated.

Generated by immunoSEQ multiplex PCR, the TCRdb table keeps only in-frame clones and is missing some. Found here are 200,000 or so clones, 85% to 90% of them singletons; the top ten hold 2.5% to 3%. Turning to this clone: The antigen is not known.

The CDR3 spans 11 residues. V was shortened by 10 bases and J by 2 bases, with 6 bases between the two germline ends. Looked up from germline, CDR1 is MDHEN and CDR2 is SYDVKM. The material sequenced was peripheral blood, taken on day 0 of MenACWY control vaccination. The clonotype was recovered from an adult in good health. J is TRBJ2-1 and V is TRBV28; D remains unclear. DNA for the CDR3: TGTGCCACCATAGCCTACAATGAGCAGTTCTTC. This gives the protein CATIAYNEQFF. Filled out from reference TRBV28 and TRBJ2-1, the complete variable domain reads DVKVTQSSRYLVKRTGEKVFLECVQDMDHENMFWYRQDPGLGLRLIYFSYDVKMKEKGDIPEGYSVSREKKERFSLILESASTNQTSMYLCATIAYNEQFFGPGTRLTVL.